These T cell receptor beta chains were read from a single sample in a study of T-cell memory formation after mild COVID-19. One entry per CDR3 protein results from TCRdb running MiXCR on the 5' RACE reads. Of about 320,000 distinct CDR3 sequences listed, roughly an eighth are singletons. Sequenced: PBMCs or a T cell subset sorted from them (not recorded which). The source is a man aged 18 to 29 who had mild COVID-19 (a few samples of this study predate the infection). Cell type and time point are not known. The CDR3 runs from the conserved cysteine through the conserved F or W. The D gene is left open where the match is weak. Expanded clones are given a class, and other clones once, few, many or no size at all.

D gene	clone size	V gene	J gene	CDR3 protein	CDR3 DNA
.	.	TRBV7-2	TRBJ2-2	CASSLALTVYNTGELFF	TGTGCCAGCAGCTTAGCTTTGACAGTTTACAACACCGGGGAGCTGTTTTTT
.	few	TRBV5-1	TRBJ2-7	CASSLDPRGALSYEQYF	TGCGCCAGCAGCTTGGACCCTCGCGGGGCTCTTTCCTACGAGCAGTACTTC
TRBD2	.	TRBV6-2/TRBV6-3	TRBJ2-3	CASSYPFPGGREDTQYF	TGTGCCAGCAGTTACCCCTTTCCGGGGGGTCGTGAAGATACGCAGTATTTT
.	.	TRBV2	TRBJ2-5	CASSTYSKETQYF	TGTGCCAGCAGTACTTACTCTAAAGAGACCCAGTACTTC
TRBD1	few	TRBV4-3	TRBJ1-2	CASSHRQGGNYGYTF	TGCGCCAGCAGCCACCGACAGGGAGGGAATTATGGCTACACCTTC
.	.	TRBV24-1	TRBJ2-1	CATSDLGQGYEQFF	TGTGCCACCAGTGATTTAGGGCAGGGCTATGAGCAGTTCTTC
TRBD1	few	TRBV15	TRBJ1-1	CATSREGQGLTTEAFF	TGTGCCACCAGCAGGGAGGGACAGGGATTGACCACTGAAGCTTTCTTT
TRBD1	few	TRBV18	TRBJ1-4	CASYGTGGEKLFF	TGTGCCAGCTACGGGACAGGGGGAGAAAAACTGTTTTTT
.	.	TRBV5-5	TRBJ2-1	CASTDQRFSGYNEQFF	TGTGCCAGCACCGACCAGCGCTTCTCGGGTTACAATGAGCAGTTCTTC
.	.	TRBV21-1	TRBJ2-2	CASSKARRGPTGELFF	TGTGCCAGCAGCAAAGCGCGGCGGGGGCCGACCGGGGAGCTGTTTTTT
TRBD1	.	TRBV5-1	TRBJ1-2	CASSLGAGGSGGGYTF	TGCGCCAGCAGCTTGGGTGCAGGGGGGTCCGGCGGTGGCTACACCTTC
TRBD2	.	TRBV20-1	TRBJ2-7	CSAREGLAYEQYF	TGCAGTGCTAGAGAGGGACTAGCGTACGAGCAGTACTTC
TRBD1	few	TRBV5-1	TRBJ1-6	CASRTWDRGNSPLHF	TGCGCCAGCAGGACCTGGGACAGAGGAAATTCACCCCTCCACTTT
.	.	TRBV4-3	TRBJ1-3	CASSSDSGVSGNTTYF	TGCGCCAGCAGCTCCGACTCGGGGGTCTCTGGAAACACCACATATTTT
.	.	TRBV7-2	TRBJ1-1	CASSSQQGRNTEAFF	TGTGCCAGCAGCTCCCAACAGGGCCGGAACACTGAAGCTTTCTTT
.	.	TRBV7-6	TRBJ1-3	CASSPWTDLGNTIYF	TGTGCCAGCAGCCCCTGGACTGACCTAGGAAACACCATATATTTT
.	few	TRBV12-3/TRBV12-4	TRBJ2-3	CASSFGQTSTDTQYF	TGTGCCAGCAGTTTCGGACAGACTAGCACAGATACGCAGTATTTT
.	few	TRBV28	TRBJ1-1	CASSLSQMNTEAFF	TGTGCCAGCAGTTTATCCCAGATGAACACTGAAGCTTTCTTT
TRBD2	.	TRBV19	TRBJ2-4	CASRGGNIQYF	TGTGCCAGCCGGGGGGGGAACATTCAGTACTTC
.	.	TRBV15	TRBJ2-7	CATGQGLGPYEQYF	TGTGCCACCGGCCAGGGACTGGGCCCCTACGAGCAGTACTTC
.	.	TRBV29-1	TRBJ2-3	CSALADTDTQYF	TGCAGCGCGTTAGCGGACACAGATACGCAGTATTTT
.	.	TRBV4-1	TRBJ2-3	CASSQYGRRDTQYF	TGCGCCAGCAGCCAATATGGTCGGAGAGATACGCAGTATTTT